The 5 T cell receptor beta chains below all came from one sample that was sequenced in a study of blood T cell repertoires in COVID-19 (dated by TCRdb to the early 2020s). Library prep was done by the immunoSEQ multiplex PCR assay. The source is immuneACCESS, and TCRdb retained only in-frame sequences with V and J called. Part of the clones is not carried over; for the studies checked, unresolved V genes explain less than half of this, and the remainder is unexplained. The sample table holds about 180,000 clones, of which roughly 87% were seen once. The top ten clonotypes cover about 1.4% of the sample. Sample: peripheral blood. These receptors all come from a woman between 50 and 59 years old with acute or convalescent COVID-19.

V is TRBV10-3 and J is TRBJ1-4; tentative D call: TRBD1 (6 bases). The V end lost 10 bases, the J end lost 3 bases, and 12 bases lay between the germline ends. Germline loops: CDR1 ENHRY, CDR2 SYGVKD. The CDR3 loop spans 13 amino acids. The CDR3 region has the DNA TGTGCCACACAGGGCGAGTCTAATGAAAAACTGTTTTTT. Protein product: CATQGESNEKLFF.

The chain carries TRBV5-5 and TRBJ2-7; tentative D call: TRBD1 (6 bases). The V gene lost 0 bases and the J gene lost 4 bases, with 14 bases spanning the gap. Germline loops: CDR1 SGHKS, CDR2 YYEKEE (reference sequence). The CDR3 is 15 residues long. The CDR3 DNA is TGTGCCAGCAGCTTGGTCGGGGACATTGGGTACGAGCAGTACTTC. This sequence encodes CASSLVGDIGYEQYF. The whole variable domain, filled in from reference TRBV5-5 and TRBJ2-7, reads DAGVTQSPTHLIKTRGQQVTLRCSPISGHKSVSWYQQVLGQGPQFIFQYYEKEERGRGNFPDRFSARQFPNYSSELNVNALLLGDSALYLCASSLVGDIGYEQYFGPGTRLTVT.

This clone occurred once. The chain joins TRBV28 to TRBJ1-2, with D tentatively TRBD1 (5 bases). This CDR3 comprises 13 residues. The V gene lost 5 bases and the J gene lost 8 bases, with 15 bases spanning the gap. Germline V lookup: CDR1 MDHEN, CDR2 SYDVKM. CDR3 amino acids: CASSTRQPSGYTF. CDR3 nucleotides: TGTGCCAGCAGTACTCGACAGCCTTCAGGCTACACCTTC.

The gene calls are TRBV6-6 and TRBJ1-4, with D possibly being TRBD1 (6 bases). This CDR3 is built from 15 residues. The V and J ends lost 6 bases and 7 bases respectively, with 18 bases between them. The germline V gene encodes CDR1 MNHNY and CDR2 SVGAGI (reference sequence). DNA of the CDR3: TGTGCCAGCAGCGACCCGGGACATCGAGGTGAAAAACTGTTTTTT. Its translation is CASSDPGHRGEKLFF.

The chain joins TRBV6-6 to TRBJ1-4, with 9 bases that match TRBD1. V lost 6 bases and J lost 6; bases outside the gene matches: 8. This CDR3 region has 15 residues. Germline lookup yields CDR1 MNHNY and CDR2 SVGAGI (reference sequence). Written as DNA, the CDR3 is TGTGCCAGCAGAATCCGGACAGGGGTGTATGAAAAACTGTTTTTT. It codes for CASRIRTGVYEKLFF.